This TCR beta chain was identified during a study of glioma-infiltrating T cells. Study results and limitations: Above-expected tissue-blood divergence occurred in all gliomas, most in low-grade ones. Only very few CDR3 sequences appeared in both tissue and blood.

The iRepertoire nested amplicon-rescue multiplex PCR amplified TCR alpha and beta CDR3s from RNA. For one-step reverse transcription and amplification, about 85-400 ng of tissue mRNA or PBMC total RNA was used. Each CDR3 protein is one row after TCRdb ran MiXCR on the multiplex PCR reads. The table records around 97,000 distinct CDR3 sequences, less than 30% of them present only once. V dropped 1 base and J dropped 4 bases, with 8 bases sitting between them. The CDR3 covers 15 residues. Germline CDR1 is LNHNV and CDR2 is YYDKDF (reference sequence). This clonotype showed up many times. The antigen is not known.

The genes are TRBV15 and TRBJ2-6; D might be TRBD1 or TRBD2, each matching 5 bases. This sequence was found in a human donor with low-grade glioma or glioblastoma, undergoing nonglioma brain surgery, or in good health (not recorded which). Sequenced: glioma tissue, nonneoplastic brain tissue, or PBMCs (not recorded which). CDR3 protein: CATSRGGSGANVLTF. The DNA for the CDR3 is TGTGCCACCAGCAGAGGGGGGTCCGGGGCCAACGTCCTGACTTTC.